Presented here are 8 T cell receptor beta chains from one specimen sequenced in a study of kidney transplant recipient with SARS-CoV-2 infection. One entry per CDR3 protein, called by TCRdb with MiXCR from the reads. The table shows roughly 230,000 distinct CDR3 sequences, with roughly 26% occurring only once. Here the sequenced sample was a blood sample, taken at baseline and between days 110 and 120 from a kidney transplant recipient. The receptors were sampled from a male patient aged 30 to 39 who had COVID-19 and was a kidney transplant recipient. Some T cells here may be from the graft donor.

There are a few counts of this clonotype. The V gene is TRBV18, the J gene TRBJ2-1; no firm D call. Trimming took off 2 bases at V and 0 bases at J, with 14 bases between the two ends. The CDR3 has 17 residues. The germline CDR1 and CDR2 sequences are KGHSH and LQKENI. CDR3 in DNA: TGTGCCAGCTCACCATACCAGCTGTCGAGCTCCTACAATGAGCAGTTCTTC. It yields the protein CASSPYQLSSSYNEQFF.

This clonotype was observed a handful of times. The gene calls are TRBV14 and TRBJ2-7, with 10 bases matching TRBD2. J lost 2 bases, V lost 4 bases, and 5 bases had no gene match. Per the germline V gene, CDR1 is SGHDN and CDR2 is FVKESK. CDR3 length equals 15 residues. The CDR3 nucleotides are TGTGCCAGCAGCCCAGCCCTAGCGGGAGCCTACGAGCAGTACTTC. It is translated as CASSPALAGAYEQYF.

This clonotype has ten or more counts. The genes are TRBV11-2 and TRBJ2-2; possible D gene TRBD1, 5 bases. Trimming removed 4 bases at V and 3 bases at J, with 18 bases between. This CDR3 contains 17 residues. Per germline, CDR1 SGHAT and CDR2 FQNNGV. CDR3: CASSYPRIPRDTGELFF. CDR3 coding DNA: TGTGCCAGCAGCTACCCTCGAATCCCCAGGGACACCGGGGAGCTGTTTTTT.

As regards this clonotype: At one of its ends the junction is not consistent with the germline gene, which may arise from a read error. The chain is built from TRBV28 and TRBJ1-4; D remains unclear. The length of the CDR3 is 13 residues. The germline CDR1 and CDR2 sequences are MDHEN and SYDVKM. CDR3 nucleotides: TGTGCCAGCAGGGGTGCAACGAATGAAAAACTGTGTTGG. This translates into CASRGATNEKLCW.

A word on this clonotype: A much larger clone is a single base away; this may be a read error. The rearrangement joins TRBV7-7 to TRBJ1-2; D gene unclear. V shed 7 bases and J shed 4 bases, with 25 bases lying between them. This CDR3 is built from 17 residues. Germline loops: CDR1 SSHAT, CDR2 FNYEAQ (reference sequence). The CDR3 region is CASNPVGKCRKTYGYTF. For the CDR3, the DNA is TGTGCCAGCAACCCCGTCGGTAAGTGCCGAAAGACCTATGGCTACACCTTC.

This clonotype was seen more than once but under ten times. V and J are TRBV10-3 and TRBJ2-1, with TRBD2 matching over 15 bases. The V and J ends lost 3 bases and 12 bases, in that order; junction bases with no gene match: 6. The CDR3 runs 15 residues. The V gene's germline CDR1 is ENHRY and CDR2 SYGVKD. The CDR3 coding sequence is TGTGCCATCAGTGATTTGGGACTAGCGGGAGGAGGGCAGTTCTTC. It codes for CAISDLGLAGGGQFF.

The sample holds many counts of this clonotype. This chain links TRBV28 with TRBJ1-5; unclear D gene. The CDR3 covers 14 residues. In germline, CDR1 is MDHEN, CDR2 SYDVKM. V lost 5 bases and J 7 bases, leaving 15 bases between the germline ends. The chain's CDR3 is CASSGLGMEQPQHF. The CDR3 coding sequence is TGTGCCAGCAGTGGGTTGGGGATGGAGCAGCCCCAGCATTTT. Full variable domain (outside the CDR3, taken from reference TRBV28 and TRBJ1-5): DVKVTQSSRYLVKRTGEKVFLECVQDMDHENMFWYRQDPGLGLRLIYFSYDVKMKEKGDIPEGYSVSREKKERFSLILESASTNQTSMYLCASSGLGMEQPQHFGDGTRLSIL.

This clonotype showed up many times. A read error may produce the germline difference seen at one junction end. This rearrangement joins TRBV7-6 to TRBJ1-2; no definite D call. The CDR3 has 17 residues. Germline loops: CDR1 SGHVS, CDR2 FNYEAQ. CDR3 residues: CASSCSHESRKTYGYTF. CDR3 coding DNA: TGTGCAAGCAGCTGTTCGCATGAATCTCGAAAGACCTATGGCTACACCTTC.